This T cell receptor beta chain came from a study of shared clonotypes between healthy human individuals. General study points: Enrolling few donors narrowed the genetic and exposure-history diversity that was represented.

Concerning this clone itself: Its specificity is unknown.

The V end was cut by 7 bases, the J end by 5 bases, with 14 bases between. This CDR3 is built from 12 residues. Germline assignment: CDR1 SQVTM and CDR2 ANQGSEA. CD4+ cell separation produced CD45RA+ naive and CD45RA-negative memory subsets. This table comes from immunoSEQ multiplex PCR, and its TCRdb copy is limited to in-frame clones, with some not included. Among about 1.5 million clones listed, 95% to 99% were seen once. V gene TRBV29-1 combines with J gene TRBJ2-5, with D perhaps TRBD2 (5 bases). The sample comprised naive CD4+ T cells sorted from blood. Documented subset: CD45RA+ positively selected. This sequence was found in a man aged 25 to 40 in good health. The CDR3 reads CSGQSGLETQYF. The CDR3 DNA sequence: TGCAGCGGCCAGTCAGGACTCGAGACCCAGTACTTC.